What follows describes a single T cell receptor (beta chain). Its antigen is unknown. This sample was taken from a study of OX40 agonist ivuxolimab in advanced cancers. Study overall: Ivuxolimab, an agonistic anti-OX40 (CD134) antibody, was given to patients. People who had prior anti-PD-1, anti-PD-L1 or anti-CTLA-4 therapy could take part, and around 39% had some. Notes on the study in general: On average, a greater number of expanded clones characterised CD8+ T cells relative to CD4+.

Assay used: immunoSEQ multiplex PCR; TCRdb lists only in-frame clones, some missing. The sample contains 20,000 or so clones, 70% to 90% of which appear only once. Samples of blood were obtained at baseline, on cycle 4 day 1, and on cycle 7 day 1. Sequences were derived from CD4+ or CD8+ T cells sorted from blood, sampled in a trial of the OX40 agonist ivuxolimab. The TCR originated in an adult with an advanced solid tumor such as melanoma, head and neck, liver or kidney cancer.

DNA of the CDR3: TGTGCCAGCTCACCAGGGACTAGCGGGGTAGAGACCCAGTACTTC. Encoded protein: CASSPGTSGVETQYF. V gene TRBV18 combines with J gene TRBJ2-5; TRBD2 matches 13 bases. CDR3 length: 15 residues. The germline V gene encodes CDR1 KGHSH and CDR2 LQKENI. The junction had 1 base not matched to a gene; V was cut back by 2 bases and J by 4 bases.